This entry lists 8 T cell receptor beta chains sequenced from one sample in a study of spatial heterogeneity in lung cancer. A single record per CDR3 protein comes from TCRdb applying MiXCR to the 5' RACE reads. The sample has about 13,000 distinct CDR3 sequences, around 5.6% seen once. Time point noted: sample taken at primary tumor resection. Study-level results: Tumors with more nonsynonymous mutations had more expanded intratumoral alpha and beta TCRs.

No antigen has been identified for these receptors. The sequencing used lung tumor tissue, collected at surgery. These receptors came from a female donor with early-stage non-small cell lung cancer.

This clonotype has only a few counts. A much larger clone is a single base away; this may be a read error. V gene TRBV13 combines with J gene TRBJ2-6, with no clear D. This CDR3 contains 14 residues. The germline CDR1 and CDR2 sequences are PRHDT and FYEKMQ (reference sequence). The CDR3 loop reads CVSRPASGANVLTF. The CDR3 nucleotides read TGTGTCAGCAGACCCGCCTCTGGGGCCAACGTCCTGACTTTC.

Many counts were recorded for this clonotype. The V and J genes are TRBV28 and TRBJ2-6; no clear D gene. The germline V and J ends were trimmed by 1 base and 2 bases, with 6 bases remaining between them. The germline CDR1 and CDR2 sequences are MDHEN and SYDVKM. CDR3 length: 15 residues. CDR3: CASSLLGTGANVLTF. The CDR3 coding sequence is TGTGCCAGCAGTTTATTAGGGACTGGGGCCAACGTCCTGACTTTC.

This clonotype was seen repeatedly, ten times or more. V is TRBV3-1 and J is TRBJ2-3; unclear D gene. Trimming took 1 base from V and 0 from J, leaving 2 bases between them. This CDR3 comprises 13 residues. The germline gives CDR1 LGHDT, CDR2 YNNKEL (reference sequence). The CDR3 sequence: CASSQASTDTQYF. In DNA, the CDR3 is TGTGCCAGCAGCCAAGCGAGCACAGATACGCAGTATTTT.

This clonotype has a count of ten or more. This chain links TRBV20-1 with TRBJ2-2, with TRBD1 matching over 7 bases. The CDR3 runs 15 residues. The junction had 8 bases not matched to a gene; V was cut back by 6 bases and J by 1 base. The germline CDR1 and CDR2 sequences are DFQATT and SNEGSKA (reference sequence). The CDR3 coding sequence is TGCAGTGCAAATCGACAGGGCGTGAACACCGGGGAGCTGTTTTTT. This sequence encodes CSANRQGVNTGELFF.

This clonotype has ten or more counts. The chain uses TRBV20-1 and TRBJ2-7; D is possibly TRBD1 (5 bases). The V and J ends lost 3 bases and 4 bases respectively, with 19 bases between them. The CDR3 sequence is 15 residues long. Germline values: CDR1 DFQATT, CDR2 SNEGSKA (reference sequence). CDR3 residues: CSASPLRQGGYEQYF. CDR3 sequence (DNA): TGCAGTGCTAGTCCCCTCAGGCAGGGCGGTTACGAGCAGTACTTC.

In this sample, this clonotype is medium-sized. Germline and junction disagree at one end, which may indicate a read error. The rearrangement uses TRBV5-1 and TRBJ2-5; D gene uncertain. The CDR3 consists of 14 residues. CDR1 is SGHRS and CDR2 is YFSETQ in the germline V gene. DNA of the CDR3: TGCGCCAGCAACCCAAGACGGACCCAAGGGACCCAGTACTTC. This codes for CASNPRRTQGTQYF.

This clonotype was observed many times. The chain combines TRBV18 with TRBJ2-6, with 10 positions matching TRBD1. V shed 1 base and J 2 bases; nucleotides not matched to a gene: 14. Germline CDR1 KGHSH, CDR2 LQKENI. The CDR3 covers 21 residues. In DNA, the CDR3 is TGTGCCAGCTCACCACGATTTGGACAGGGGGAAGAAGTTACTGGGGCCAACGTCCTGACTTTC. Its protein is CASSPRFGQGEEVTGANVLTF.

This clonotype showed up many times. The chain joins TRBV4-2 to TRBJ1-4; a weak D match, TRBD1 (5 bases). The V gene's germline CDR1 is LGHNA and CDR2 YNFKEQ. Between the trimmed V and J ends, which lost 3 bases and 5 bases, there was a span of 13 bases. This CDR3 is built from 15 residues. In nucleotides, the CDR3 is TGTGCCAGCAGCCAGTTGTCGGGACGGAATGAAAAACTGTTTTTT. It specifies CASSQLSGRNEKLFF.